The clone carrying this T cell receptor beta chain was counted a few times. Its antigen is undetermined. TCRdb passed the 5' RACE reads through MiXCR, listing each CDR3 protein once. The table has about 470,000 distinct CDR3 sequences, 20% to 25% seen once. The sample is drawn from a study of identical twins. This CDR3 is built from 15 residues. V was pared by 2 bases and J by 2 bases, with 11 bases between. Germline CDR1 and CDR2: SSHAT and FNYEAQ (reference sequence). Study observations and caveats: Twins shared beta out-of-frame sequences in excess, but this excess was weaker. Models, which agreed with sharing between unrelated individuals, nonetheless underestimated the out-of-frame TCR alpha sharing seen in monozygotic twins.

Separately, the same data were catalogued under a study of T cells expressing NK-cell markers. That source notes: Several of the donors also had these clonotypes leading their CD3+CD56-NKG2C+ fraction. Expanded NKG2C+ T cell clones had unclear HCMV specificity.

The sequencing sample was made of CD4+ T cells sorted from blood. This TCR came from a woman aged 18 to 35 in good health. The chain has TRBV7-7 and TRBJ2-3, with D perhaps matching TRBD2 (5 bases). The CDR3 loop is CASSLTRDHTDTQYF. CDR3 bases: TGTGCCAGCAGCTTAACACGGGATCACACAGATACGCAGTATTTT.